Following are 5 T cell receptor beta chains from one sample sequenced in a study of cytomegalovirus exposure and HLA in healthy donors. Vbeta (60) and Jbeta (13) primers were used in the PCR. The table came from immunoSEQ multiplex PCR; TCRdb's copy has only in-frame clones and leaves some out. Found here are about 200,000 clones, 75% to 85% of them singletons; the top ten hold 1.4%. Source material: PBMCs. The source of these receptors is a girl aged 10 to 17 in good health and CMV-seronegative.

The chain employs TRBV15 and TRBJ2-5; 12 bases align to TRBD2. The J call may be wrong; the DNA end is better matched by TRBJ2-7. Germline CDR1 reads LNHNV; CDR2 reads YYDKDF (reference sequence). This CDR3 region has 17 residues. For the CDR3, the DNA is TGTGCCACCAGCAGAGTAGCTCTAGCGGGAGGGCGCTACGAGCAGTACTTC. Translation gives CATSRVALAGGRYEQYF.

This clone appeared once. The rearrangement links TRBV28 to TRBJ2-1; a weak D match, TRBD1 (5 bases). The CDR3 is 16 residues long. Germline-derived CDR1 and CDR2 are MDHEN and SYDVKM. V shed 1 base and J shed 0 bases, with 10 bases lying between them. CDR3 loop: CASSLFAGYSYNEQFF. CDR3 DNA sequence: TGTGCCAGCAGTTTATTTGCAGGGTACTCCTACAATGAGCAGTTCTTC.

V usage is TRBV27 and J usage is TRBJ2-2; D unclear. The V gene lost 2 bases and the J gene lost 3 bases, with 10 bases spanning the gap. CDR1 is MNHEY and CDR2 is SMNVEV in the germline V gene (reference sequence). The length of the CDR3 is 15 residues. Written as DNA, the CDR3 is TGTGCCAGCAGTTTAAGGCAGGATGACACCGGGGAGCTGTTTTTT. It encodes CASSLRQDDTGELFF.

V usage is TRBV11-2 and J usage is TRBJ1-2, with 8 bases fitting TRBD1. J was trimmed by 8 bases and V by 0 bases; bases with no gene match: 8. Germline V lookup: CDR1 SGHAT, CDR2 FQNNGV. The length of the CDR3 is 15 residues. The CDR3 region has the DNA TGTGCCAGCAGCTTAGATATCAGGGGGCGGGGGGGCTACACCTTC. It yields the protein CASSLDIRGRGGYTF.

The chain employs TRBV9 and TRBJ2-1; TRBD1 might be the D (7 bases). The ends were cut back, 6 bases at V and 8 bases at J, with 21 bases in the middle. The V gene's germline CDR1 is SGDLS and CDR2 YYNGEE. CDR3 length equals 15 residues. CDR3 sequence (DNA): TGTGCCAGCACGGAGGGGGCATACCCTAGGGATGAGCAGTTCTTC. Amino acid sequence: CASTEGAYPRDEQFF.